This note documents a single T cell receptor beta chain sequence. This record comes from a study of blood T cell repertoires in COVID-19. TCRdb's table, derived via immunoSEQ multiplex PCR, lists solely in-frame clones and lacks some. The data show approximately 45,000 clones, roughly 84% seen once. Trimming pared 0 bases from V and 2 bases from J, leaving 11 bases between. This CDR3 contains 16 residues. Germline values: CDR1 LGHDT, CDR2 YNNKEL (reference sequence). The rearrangement joins TRBV3-1 (or the pseudogene TRBV3-2) to TRBJ2-1, with D hard to call. The sample comprised peripheral blood. This clonotype was obtained from a human donor in a cohort sampled during active COVID-19. CDR3 bases: TGTGCCAGCAGCCAAGATTCCAGCGCCACCTACAATGAGCAGTTCTTC. This translates into CASSQDSSATYNEQFF.